This TCR beta chain appears in the sequencing data of a study of monozygotic twins with inflammatory bowel disease (dated by TCRdb to the late 2010s). The study in broad terms: A total of approximately 30 monozygotic twin pairs were included in the full study, comprising nine German pairs (four IBD-concordant, five IBD-discordant) and 19 IBD-discordant Danish pairs. Each individual had, on average, about 151 000 unique TCRalpha sequences and 181 000 unique TCRbeta sequences available for analysis. Disease-associated traits were sought mainly through comparisons between IBD patients and their genetically identical healthy co-twins within discordant pairs. Beyond this particular receptor, the publication reports: The analysis was unable to tell apart different T cell subtypes. Fewer clonotypes were shared with other individuals by IBD patients than by healthy twins, most markedly in patients showing signs of disease activity. Background noise and inter-individual variability may have been introduced into the repertoires by the differing immunosuppressive treatments among patients. The results gave no support for a single strong signal or clonotype linked to IBD. TCRbeta repertoire diversity, by inverse Simpson index, was decreased in IBD patients compared with their healthy co-twins. Repertoire similarity did not differ between concordant and discordant twins, possibly due to limited statistical power.

Library method: 5' RACE. Each TCR library was prepared from about 3,400 ng of total RNA. For each sample, cDNA synthesis was carried out in eight separate reactions using SMARTScribe reverse transcriptase. During cDNA synthesis, unique molecular identifiers containing a 6-nucleotide sample barcode were introduced by template switching. Amplification of TCRalpha and TCRbeta cDNA involved two nested PCRs of approximately 17 and 9 cycles, and each PCR was followed by bead purification. Before amplification, the cDNA was both treated with uracil DNA-glycosylase and purified with the QIAquick PCR purification kit. The second PCR added Illumina TruSeq-compatible adapters along with sample-specific barcodes. TapeStation and Qubit were used to check library quality and concentration, and approximately 5 ng of each library went into the pool. Pooled libraries were sequenced on an Illumina HiSeq2500 single-index Rapid Run with 2 x 100 bp reads and custom sequencing primers. The original methods were these. MiGEC version 1.2.6 was used for UMI-based consensus assembly to correct PCR and sequencing errors. V(D)J alignment, clonotype assembly and CDR3 extraction were performed with MiXCR version 2.1.1. Gene usage, clonotype sharing and MAIT/NKT TCR abundance were normalised by analysing the top 1000, 10 000 and 20 000 clonotypes per sample. After downsampling to 27 000 UMIs, diversity was calculated as the inverse Simpson index using the vegan R package. Paired Mann-Whitney U tests were applied to discordant twin pairs, and Benjamini-Hochberg correction was used for multiple testing. TCRdb reprocessed the raw reads; every CDR3 protein sequence is a single record, and DNA is not supplied. Here the V and J calls rest on TCRdb's processing, not on the authors' analysis. The sample's table covers under 150,000 distinct CDR3 sequences. The ten largest make up approximately 2.5% of the sample.

From each donor, an approximately 2.5 ml peripheral blood sample was drawn into PAXgene tubes and stored at -80 degrees C. Total RNA was isolated from whole blood with the PAXgene blood miRNA kit on an automated QIAcube, without T cell sorting. Peripheral blood from monozygotic twin pairs concordant or discordant for inflammatory bowel disease was subjected to deep TCRalpha and TCRbeta repertoire profiling with unique molecular barcoding. For every twin pair, smoking habits were documented, and each individual was categorised as a current, former or never smoker. From the germline V gene (reference sequence), CDR1 is LNHNV and CDR2 is YYDKDF. Inclusive of the bounding cysteine and phenylalanine, the CDR3 is 16 residues long. No DNA is recorded. A word on this clonotype: Its antigen has not been determined.

The source of this sequence is a human donor with ulcerative colitis or Crohn's disease, or a healthy co-twin of an affected twin (not recorded which). The chain is encoded by TRBV15 joined to TRBJ2-3; TCRdb proposes TRBD1, but this gene call is untestable without DNA. What was sequenced was blood. CDR3 region: CATSRLDRASTDTQYF.